The entry below gives a single T cell receptor (beta chain) sequence along with its context. Its specificity is unknown. The sample is drawn from a study of immune evolution from preneoplasia to lung adenocarcinoma. Histologic diagnosis was independently verified by two lung pathologists. Repertoires were generated with immunoSEQ multiplex PCR, while TCRdb's copy carries only in-frame clones and drops some. The sample holds around 9,900 clones; 85% to 90% are singletons and the top ten take just under 3%. V shed 1 base, J shed 0 bases, and the junction held 4 bases outside the gene matches. From germline, CDR1 is SEHNR and CDR2 FQNEAQ (reference sequence). CDR3 size: 18 residues. Study findings and constraints: Normal lung had highest clonality; later lesions appeared denser, more diverse. Top clone share appeared to fall from AAH through AIS, MIA, adenocarcinoma.

This clonotype originated in a person aged 70 to 80 with invasive lung adenocarcinoma. Some clones in this sample may be carry-over from other donors' samples. Sequencing used FFPE invasive lung adenocarcinoma tissue. The gene calls are TRBV7-9 and TRBJ2-1; 12 bases are shared with TRBD2. CDR3 bases: TGTGCCAGCAGCTTAGGGCTAGCGGGAGGGCTCTCCTACAATGAGCAGTTCTTC. Translated, it gives CASSLGLAGGLSYNEQFF.